Presented here are 3 T cell receptor beta chains from one specimen sequenced in a study of cytomegalovirus exposure and HLA in healthy donors. The PCR ran on 60 Vbeta and 13 Jbeta primers. TCRdb's copy holds only in-frame clones and misses some; the assay was immunoSEQ multiplex PCR. The repertoire holds approximately 120,000 clones, 78% seen once, with roughly 10% in the top ten. The source material was PBMCs. The receptors stem from a young man in good health and CMV-seropositive.

The chain recombines TRBV19 with TRBJ1-1, with a possible D match to TRBD1 (5 bases). This CDR3 is built from 14 residues. The germline V and J ends were trimmed by 3 bases and 4 bases, with 12 bases remaining between them. The germline V gene encodes CDR1 LNHDA and CDR2 SQIVND (reference sequence). CDR3 residues: CASSMGHRPTEAFF. The CDR3 coding sequence is TGTGCCAGTAGTATGGGGCACCGTCCCACTGAAGCTTTCTTT.

The V gene is TRBV10-1, the J gene TRBJ2-7, with D unclear. CDR1 is WNHNN, CDR2 SYGVQD, per germline (reference sequence). Deletions cut 7 bases from V and 3 bases from J, with 10 bases between. The CDR3 covers 12 residues. CDR3: CASIPGCYEQYF. CDR3 in DNA: TGCGCCAGCATCCCCGGGTGCTACGAGCAGTACTTC.

The chain recombines TRBV7-2 with TRBJ2-7, with 8 bases identical to TRBD2. Germline V gene lookup returns CDR1 SGHTA and CDR2 FQGNSA. V was clipped by 3 bases and J by 2 bases; unmatched bases: 6. The CDR3 has 15 amino acids. CDR3 protein: CASSFSGGETYEQYF. CDR3 bases: TGTGCCAGCAGCTTCTCCGGGGGGGAAACCTACGAGCAGTACTTC. Combining the CDR3 with reference TRBV7-2 and TRBJ2-7 gives the whole variable domain GAGVSQSPSNKVTEKGKDVELRCDPISGHTALYWYRQSLGQGLEFLIYFQGNSAPDKSGLPSDRFSAERTGGSVSTLTIQRTQQEDSAVYLCASSFSGGETYEQYFGPGTRLTVT.